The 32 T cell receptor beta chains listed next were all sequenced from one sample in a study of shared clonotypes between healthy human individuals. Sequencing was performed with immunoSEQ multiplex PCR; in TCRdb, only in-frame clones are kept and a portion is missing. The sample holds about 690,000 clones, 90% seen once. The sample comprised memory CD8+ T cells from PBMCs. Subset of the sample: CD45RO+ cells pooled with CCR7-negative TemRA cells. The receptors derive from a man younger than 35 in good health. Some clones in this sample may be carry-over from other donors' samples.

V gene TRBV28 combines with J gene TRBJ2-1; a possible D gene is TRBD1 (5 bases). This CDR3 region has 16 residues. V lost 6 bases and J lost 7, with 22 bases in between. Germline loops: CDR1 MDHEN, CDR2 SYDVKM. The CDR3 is CASSPGVWGRGNEQFF. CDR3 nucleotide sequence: TGTGCCAGCAGCCCCGGCGTGTGGGGCCGTGGGAATGAGCAGTTCTTC.

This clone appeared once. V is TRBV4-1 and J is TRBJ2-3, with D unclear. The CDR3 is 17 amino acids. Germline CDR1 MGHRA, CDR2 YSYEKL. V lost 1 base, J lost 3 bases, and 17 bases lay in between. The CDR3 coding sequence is TGCGCCAGCAGCCAAGGTCCCCTAATGGGGTTTACAGATACGCAGTATTTT. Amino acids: CASSQGPLMGFTDTQYF.

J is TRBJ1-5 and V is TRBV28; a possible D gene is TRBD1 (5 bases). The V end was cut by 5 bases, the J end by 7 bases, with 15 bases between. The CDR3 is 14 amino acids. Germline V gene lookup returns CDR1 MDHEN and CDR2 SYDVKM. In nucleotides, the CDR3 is TGTGCCAGCAGTCTAAAGCAGGGCAGGCAGCCCCAGCATTTT. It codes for CASSLKQGRQPQHF.

Written as DNA, the CDR3 is TGTGCCAGCAGTGCCTCCGGGGACTACGAGCAGTACTTC. Translated: CASSASGDYEQYF. The chain links TRBV6-5 to TRBJ2-7; TRBD2 might be the D (5 bases). Germline V gene sequence: CDR1 MNHEY, CDR2 SVGAGI. The V end was cut by 5 bases, the J end by 3 bases, with 11 bases between. The CDR3 length is 13 residues.

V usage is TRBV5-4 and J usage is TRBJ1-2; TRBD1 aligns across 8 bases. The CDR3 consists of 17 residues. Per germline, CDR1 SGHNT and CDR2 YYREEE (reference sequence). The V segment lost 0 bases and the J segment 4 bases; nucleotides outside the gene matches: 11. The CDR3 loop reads CASSLGLDRGKRYGYTF. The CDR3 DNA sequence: TGTGCCAGCAGCTTGGGACTTGACAGGGGAAAGCGCTATGGCTACACCTTC.

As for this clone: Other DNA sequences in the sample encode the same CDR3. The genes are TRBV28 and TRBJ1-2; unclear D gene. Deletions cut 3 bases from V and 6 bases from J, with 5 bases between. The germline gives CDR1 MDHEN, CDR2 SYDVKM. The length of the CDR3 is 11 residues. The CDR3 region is CASSLGDGYTF. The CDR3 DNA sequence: TGTGCCAGCAGTTTGGGCGATGGCTACACCTTC.

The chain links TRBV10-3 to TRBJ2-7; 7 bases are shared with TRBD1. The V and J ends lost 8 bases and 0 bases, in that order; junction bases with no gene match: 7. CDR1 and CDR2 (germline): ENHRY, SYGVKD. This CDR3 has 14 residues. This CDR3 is CAIGDRTNSYEQYF. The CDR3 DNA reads TGTGCCATCGGGGACAGAACGAACTCCTACGAGCAGTACTTC.

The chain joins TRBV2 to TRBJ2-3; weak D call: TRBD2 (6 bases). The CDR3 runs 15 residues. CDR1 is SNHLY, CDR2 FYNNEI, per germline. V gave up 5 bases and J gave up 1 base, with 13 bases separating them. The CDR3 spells CASSRYSGRTDTQYF. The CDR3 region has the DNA TGTGCCAGCAGTCGGTATAGCGGTCGCACAGATACGCAGTATTTT. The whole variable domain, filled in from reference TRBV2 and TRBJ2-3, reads EPEVTQTPSHQVTQMGQEVILRCVPISNHLYFYWYRQILGQKVEFLVSFYNNEISEKSEIFDDQFSVERPDGSNFTLKIRSTKLEDSAMYFCASSRYSGRTDTQYFGPGTRLTVL.

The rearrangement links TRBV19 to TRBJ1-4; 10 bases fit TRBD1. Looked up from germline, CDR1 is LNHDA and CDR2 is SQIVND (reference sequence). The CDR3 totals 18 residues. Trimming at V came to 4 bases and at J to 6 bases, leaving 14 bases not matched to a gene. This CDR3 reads CASSTGLPGQGRDEKLFF. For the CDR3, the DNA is TGTGCCAGTAGTACCGGACTCCCGGGACAGGGGCGGGATGAAAAACTGTTTTTT.

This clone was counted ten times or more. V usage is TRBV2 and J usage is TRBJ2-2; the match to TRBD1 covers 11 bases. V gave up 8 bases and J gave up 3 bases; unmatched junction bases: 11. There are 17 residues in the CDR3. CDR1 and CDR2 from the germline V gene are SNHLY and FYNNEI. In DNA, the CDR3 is TGTGCCAGCGGAGTGGTGAGGACAGGGGGCCACACCGGGGAGCTGTTTTTT. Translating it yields CASGVVRTGGHTGELFF.

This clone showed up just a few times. The CDR3 reads CASRGGFGWNQPQHF. The CDR3 DNA follows: TGTGCCAGTAGAGGGGGGTTCGGGTGGAATCAGCCCCAGCATTTT. The rearrangement uses TRBV19 and TRBJ1-5; D is possibly TRBD1 (6 bases). The CDR3 covers 15 residues. Germline CDR1 LNHDA, CDR2 SQIVND (reference sequence). Trimming left V 6 bases short and J 4 bases short, with 16 bases between. The whole variable domain, filled in from reference TRBV19 and TRBJ1-5, reads DGGITQSPKYLFRKEGQNVTLSCEQNLNHDAMYWYRQDPGQGLRLIYYSQIVNDFQKGDIAEGYSVSREKKESFPLTVTSAQKNPTAFYLCASRGGFGWNQPQHFGDGTRLSIL.

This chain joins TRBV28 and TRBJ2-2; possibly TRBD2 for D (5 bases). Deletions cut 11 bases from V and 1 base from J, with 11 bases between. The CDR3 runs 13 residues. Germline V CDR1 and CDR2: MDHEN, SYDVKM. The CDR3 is CAEGSENTGELFF. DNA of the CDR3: TGTGCCGAGGGATCAGAGAACACCGGGGAGCTGTTTTTT.

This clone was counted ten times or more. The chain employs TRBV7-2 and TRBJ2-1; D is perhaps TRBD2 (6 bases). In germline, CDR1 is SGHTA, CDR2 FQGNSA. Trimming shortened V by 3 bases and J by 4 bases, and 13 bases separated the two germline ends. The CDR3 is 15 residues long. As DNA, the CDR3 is TGTGCCAGCAGCTTTAACCCGGGGACTTACAATGAGCAGTTCTTC. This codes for CASSFNPGTYNEQFF.

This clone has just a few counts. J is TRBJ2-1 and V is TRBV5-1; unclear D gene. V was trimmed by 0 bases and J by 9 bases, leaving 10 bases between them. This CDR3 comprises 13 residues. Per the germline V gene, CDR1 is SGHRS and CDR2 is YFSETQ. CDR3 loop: CASSLGTAGEQFF. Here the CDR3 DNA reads TGCGCCAGCAGCTTGGGAACGGCCGGTGAGCAGTTCTTC.

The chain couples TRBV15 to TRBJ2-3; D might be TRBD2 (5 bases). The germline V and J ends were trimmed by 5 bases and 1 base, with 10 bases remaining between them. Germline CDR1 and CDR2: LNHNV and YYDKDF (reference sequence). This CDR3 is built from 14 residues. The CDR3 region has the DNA TGTGCCACCAGCGGCGTCGGGGGCACAGATACGCAGTATTTT. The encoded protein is CATSGVGGTDTQYF.

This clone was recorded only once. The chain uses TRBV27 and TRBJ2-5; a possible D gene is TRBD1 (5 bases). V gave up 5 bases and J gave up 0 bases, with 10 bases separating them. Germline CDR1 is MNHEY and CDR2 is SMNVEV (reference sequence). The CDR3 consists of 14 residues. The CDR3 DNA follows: TGTGCCAGCAGTGGAAGACAGTACCAAGAGACCCAGTACTTC. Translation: CASSGRQYQETQYF.

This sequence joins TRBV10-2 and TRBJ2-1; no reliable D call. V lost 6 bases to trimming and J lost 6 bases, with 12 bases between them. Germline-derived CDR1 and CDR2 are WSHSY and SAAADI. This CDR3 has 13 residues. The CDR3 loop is CASRYDPANEQFF. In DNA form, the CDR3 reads TGCGCCAGCAGATACGATCCGGCCAATGAGCAGTTCTTC.

CDR3 residues: CASSLEIFQEQFF. The CDR3, as DNA: TGCGCCAGCAGCTTGGAAATTTTCCAGGAGCAGTTCTTC. The chain carries TRBV5-1 and TRBJ2-1; D is undetermined. This CDR3 has 13 amino acids. Germline V CDR1 and CDR2: SGHRS, YFSETQ. The V end was cut by 0 bases, the J end by 10 bases, with 11 bases between.

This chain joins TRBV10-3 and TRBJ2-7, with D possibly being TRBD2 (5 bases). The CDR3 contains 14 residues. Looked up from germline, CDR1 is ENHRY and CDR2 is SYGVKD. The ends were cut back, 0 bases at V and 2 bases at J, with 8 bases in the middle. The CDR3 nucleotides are TGTGCCATCAGTGAGTCGGACTGGGCCTACGAGCAGTACTTC. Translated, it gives CAISESDWAYEQYF.

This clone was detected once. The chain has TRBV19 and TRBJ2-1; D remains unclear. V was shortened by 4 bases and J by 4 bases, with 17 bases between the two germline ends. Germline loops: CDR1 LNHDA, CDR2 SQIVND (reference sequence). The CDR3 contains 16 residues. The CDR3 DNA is TGTGCCAGTAGTAGGTCCCTCCAAGTTTGGTACAATGAGCAGTTCTTC. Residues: CASSRSLQVWYNEQFF.

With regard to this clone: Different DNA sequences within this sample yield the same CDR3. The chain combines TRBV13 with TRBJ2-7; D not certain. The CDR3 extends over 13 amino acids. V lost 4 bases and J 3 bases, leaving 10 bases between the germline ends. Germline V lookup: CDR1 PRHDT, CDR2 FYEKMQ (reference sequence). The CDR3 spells CASSSDTNYEQYF. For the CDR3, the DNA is TGTGCCAGCAGCTCCGACACTAACTACGAGCAGTACTTC.

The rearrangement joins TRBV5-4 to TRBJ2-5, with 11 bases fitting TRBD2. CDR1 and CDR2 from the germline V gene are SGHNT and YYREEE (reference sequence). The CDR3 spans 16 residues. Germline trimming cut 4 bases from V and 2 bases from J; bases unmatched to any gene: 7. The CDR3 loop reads CASSPSRLAGQETQYF. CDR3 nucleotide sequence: TGTGCCAGCAGCCCATCAAGACTAGCGGGACAAGAGACCCAGTACTTC.

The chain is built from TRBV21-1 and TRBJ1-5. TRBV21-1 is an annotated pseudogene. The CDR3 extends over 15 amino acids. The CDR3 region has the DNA TGTGCCAGCAGCAAAGCTGGGCTGCAGGACCAGCCCCAGCATTTT. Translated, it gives CASSKAGLQDQPQHF.

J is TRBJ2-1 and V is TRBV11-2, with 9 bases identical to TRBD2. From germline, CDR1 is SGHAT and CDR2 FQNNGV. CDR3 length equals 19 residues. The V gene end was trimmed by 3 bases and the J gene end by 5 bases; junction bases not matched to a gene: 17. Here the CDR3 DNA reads TGTGCCAGCAGCTTCCCACTTCCTAGCGGGGAGGGGGTAAACAATGAGCAGTTCTTC. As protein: CASSFPLPSGEGVNNEQFF. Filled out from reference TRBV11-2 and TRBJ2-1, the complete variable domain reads EAGVAQSPRYKIIEKRQSVAFWCNPISGHATLYWYQQILGQGPKLLIQFQNNGVVDDSQLPKDRFSAERLKGVDSTLKIQPAKLEDSAVYLCASSFPLPSGEGVNNEQFFGPGTRLTVL.

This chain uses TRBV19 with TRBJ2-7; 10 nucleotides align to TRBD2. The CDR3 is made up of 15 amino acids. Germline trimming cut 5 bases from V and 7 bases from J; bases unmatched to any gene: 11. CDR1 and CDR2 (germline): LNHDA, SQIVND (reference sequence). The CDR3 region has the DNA TGTGCCAGTAGTCCCCGGCTAGCGGGAGCTCTTGAGCAGTACTTC. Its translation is CASSPRLAGALEQYF.

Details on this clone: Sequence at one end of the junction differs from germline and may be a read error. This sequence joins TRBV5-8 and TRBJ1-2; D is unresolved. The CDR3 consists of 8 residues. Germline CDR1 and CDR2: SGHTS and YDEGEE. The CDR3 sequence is CSADGYTF. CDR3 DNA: TGCTCAGCTGATGGCTACACCTTC.

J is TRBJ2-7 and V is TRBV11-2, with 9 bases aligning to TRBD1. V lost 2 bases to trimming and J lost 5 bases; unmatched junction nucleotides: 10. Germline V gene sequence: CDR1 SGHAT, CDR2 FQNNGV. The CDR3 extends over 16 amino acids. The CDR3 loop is CASSLRKGQGGHEQYF. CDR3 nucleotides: TGTGCCAGCAGCTTAAGAAAGGGACAGGGTGGCCACGAGCAGTACTTC.

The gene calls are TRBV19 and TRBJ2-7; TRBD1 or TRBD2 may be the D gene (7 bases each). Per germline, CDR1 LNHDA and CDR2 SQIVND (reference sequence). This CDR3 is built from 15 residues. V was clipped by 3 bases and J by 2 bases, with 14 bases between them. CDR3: CASSIGGTDTYEQYF. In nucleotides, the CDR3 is TGTGCCAGTAGTATCGGGGGGACAGACACCTACGAGCAGTACTTC. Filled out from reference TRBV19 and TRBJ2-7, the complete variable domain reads DGGITQSPKYLFRKEGQNVTLSCEQNLNHDAMYWYRQDPGQGLRLIYYSQIVNDFQKGDIAEGYSVSREKKESFPLTVTSAQKNPTAFYLCASSIGGTDTYEQYFGPGTRLTVT.

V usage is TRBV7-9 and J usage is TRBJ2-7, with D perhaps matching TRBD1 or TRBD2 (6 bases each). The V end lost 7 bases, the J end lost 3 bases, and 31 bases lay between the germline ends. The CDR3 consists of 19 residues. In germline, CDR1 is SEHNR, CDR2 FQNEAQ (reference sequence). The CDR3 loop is CASIPIGGAKSPGYYEQYF. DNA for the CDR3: TGTGCCAGCATTCCAATCGGGGGCGCGAAATCTCCAGGCTACTACGAGCAGTACTTC.

CDR3 amino acids: CASSLISSGSTDTQYF. CDR3 nucleotides: TGTGCCAGCAGCTTAATTTCTAGCGGTAGCACAGATACGCAGTATTTT. This rearrangement joins TRBV7-3 to TRBJ2-3; 7 nucleotides line up with TRBD2. Trimming removed 1 base from V and 0 bases from J; junction bases left unmatched: 4. CDR1 SGHTA and CDR2 FQGTGA come from the germline V gene. This CDR3 region has 16 residues.

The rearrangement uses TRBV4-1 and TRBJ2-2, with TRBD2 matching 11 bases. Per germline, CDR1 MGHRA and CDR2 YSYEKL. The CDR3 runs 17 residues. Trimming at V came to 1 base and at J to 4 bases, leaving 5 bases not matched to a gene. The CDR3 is CASSQAPSGGSTGELFF. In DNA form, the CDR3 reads TGCGCCAGCAGCCAAGCCCCTAGCGGGGGGAGCACCGGGGAGCTGTTTTTT.

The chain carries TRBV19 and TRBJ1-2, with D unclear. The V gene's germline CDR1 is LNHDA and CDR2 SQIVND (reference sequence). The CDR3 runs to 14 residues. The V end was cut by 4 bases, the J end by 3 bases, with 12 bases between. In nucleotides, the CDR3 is TGTGCCAGTAGTACGGGATCCTTGGACTATGGCTACACCTTC. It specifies CASSTGSLDYGYTF.